One sample yielded the 7 T cell receptor beta chains listed below, sequenced in a study of T cells in Graves' hyperthyroidism and ophthalmopathy. Regions amplified from RNA transcripts were the TCR beta CDR3 regions. The HTBI set primed first-round TCR CDR3 RT-PCR. TCRdb reprocessed the multiplex PCR reads with MiXCR, giving one entry per CDR3 protein. Of approximately 200,000 distinct CDR3 sequences in the sample, around 17% are singletons; the top ten hold roughly two fifths. The sequenced sample was blood. These TCRs come from a man aged 40-55 years with Graves' hyperthyroidism.

The chain has TRBV5-1 and TRBJ2-7; 12 bases fit TRBD2. The CDR3 loop spans 17 amino acids. Unmatched junction bases numbered 9, after V lost 1 base and J lost 4 bases. Germline-derived CDR1 and CDR2 are SGHRS and YFSETQ. CDR3 sequence reads: CASSLTGLAGIGYEQYF. Here the CDR3 DNA reads TGCGCCAGCAGCTTGACAGGACTAGCGGGAATAGGGTACGAGCAGTACTTC.

The sample holds many counts of this clonotype. The chain joins TRBV29-1 to TRBJ1-2, with 8 positions matching TRBD1. V lost 4 bases, J lost 2 bases, and 18 bases stayed unmatched. The CDR3 has 18 amino acids. The germline V gene encodes CDR1 SQVTM and CDR2 ANQGSEA. Here the CDR3 DNA reads TGCAGCGTTGGAAGATACTTGGAGAGCGACAGGGGAAACTATGGCTACACCTTC. Residues: CSVGRYLESDRGNYGYTF.

This clonotype showed up many times. For the CDR3, the DNA is TGCAGTGCTAGAGATGCTAGCGGGGGGCCCCGGGGTGAGCAGTTCTTC. This translates into CSARDASGGPRGEQFF. The chain is built from TRBV20-1 and TRBJ2-1; TRBD2 aligns across 11 bases. V was pared by 0 bases and J by 9 bases, with 10 bases of the junction left unmatched. This CDR3 contains 16 residues. The germline CDR1 and CDR2 sequences are DFQATT and SNEGSKA (reference sequence).

The V gene is TRBV3-1, the J gene TRBJ1-6; D uncertain. This CDR3 spans 18 amino acids. Germline CDR1 is LGHDT and CDR2 is YNNKEL (reference sequence). V shed 0 bases and J shed 0 bases, with 12 bases lying between them. The CDR3 coding sequence is TGTGCCAGCAGCCAAGAAAAAAACACGAGCTCCTATAATTCACCCCTCCACTTT. Translating it yields CASSQEKNTSSYNSPLHF.

This clonotype has at least ten counts. The rearrangement uses TRBV27 and TRBJ1-2, with 7 bases identical to TRBD1. The V gene end was trimmed by 0 bases and the J gene end by 4 bases; junction bases not matched to a gene: 14. Germline CDR1 is MNHEY and CDR2 is SMNVEV (reference sequence). This CDR3 has 18 residues. CDR3 coding DNA: TGTGCCAGCAGTTTATCACCCAAAACAGGGGTTAGGGGCTATGGCTACACCTTC. Translating it yields CASSLSPKTGVRGYGYTF.

This clonotype was observed at least ten times. The rearrangement links TRBV11-2 to TRBJ1-1, with TRBD1 matching 8 bases. This CDR3 has 14 amino acids. CDR1 SGHAT and CDR2 FQNNGV come from the germline V gene. Losses at the gene ends were 4 bases for V and 4 bases for J; bases not matched to a gene: 5. CDR3 bases: TGTGCCAGCAGCTCCTCCGACAGGGGCACTGAAGCTTTCTTT. Translating it yields CASSSSDRGTEAFF.

This clonotype has a count of ten or more. This chain uses TRBV18 with TRBJ1-1, with TRBD1 identical over 7 bases. Germline lookup yields CDR1 KGHSH and CDR2 LQKENI. This CDR3 comprises 14 residues. V shed 3 bases, J shed 2 bases, and the junction held 3 bases outside the gene matches. The CDR3 loop reads CASSPGQLNTEAFF. The CDR3 DNA follows: TGTGCCAGCTCACCGGGACAGTTAAACACTGAAGCTTTCTTT.